Included here is one TCR beta chain sequence, with context. This specimen belongs to a study of shared clonotypes between healthy human individuals. For the study at large: Researchers assigned three CD4 naive, three CD4 memory, two CD8 naive and one CD8 memory plate to each donor.

The table came from immunoSEQ multiplex PCR; TCRdb's copy has only in-frame clones and leaves some out. Of 2 million to 2.5 million clones detected, more than 85% appear once; the ten largest clones hold about 0.37%. The CDR3 is 14 amino acids. From germline, CDR1 is SGDLS and CDR2 YYNGEE. The ends lost 6 bases at V and 6 bases at J; junction bases unmatched: 8. There were no recent acute infections or vaccinations among the donors, who were healthy HIV-negative adults. The sequenced sample consisted of naive CD4+ T cells from PBMCs. Subset of the sample: CD45RA+ positively selected. This chain uses TRBV9 with TRBJ2-2; 7 nucleotides match TRBD2. This TCR derives from a man aged 18-30 years in good health. Some clones in this sample may be carry-over from other donors' samples. DNA of the CDR3: TGTGCCAGCAATCCCGGGGGGAATGCCGGGGAGCTGTTTTTT. Translating it yields CASNPGGNAGELFF.